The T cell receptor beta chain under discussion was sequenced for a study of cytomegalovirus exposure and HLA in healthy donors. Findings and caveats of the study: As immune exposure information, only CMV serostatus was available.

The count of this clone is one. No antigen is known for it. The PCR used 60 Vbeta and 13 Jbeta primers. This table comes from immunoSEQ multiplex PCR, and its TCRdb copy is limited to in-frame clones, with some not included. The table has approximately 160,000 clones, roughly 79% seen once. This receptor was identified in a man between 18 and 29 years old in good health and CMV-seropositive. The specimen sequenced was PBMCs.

CDR3 sequence: CASSSQRTLTEAFF. The DNA of the CDR3 is TGTGCCAGCAGCTCTCAACGGACACTTACTGAAGCTTTCTTT. The rearrangement links TRBV9 to TRBJ1-1, with D possibly matching TRBD1 (5 bases). The germline gives CDR1 SGDLS, CDR2 YYNGEE. The CDR3 sequence is 14 residues long. The ends were cut back, 4 bases at V and 5 bases at J, with 15 bases in the middle.